Presented here are 21 T cell receptor beta chains from one specimen sequenced in a study of identical twins. TCRdb re-analysed the 5' RACE reads in MiXCR, keeping a single row per CDR3 protein. The profile shows under 250,000 distinct CDR3 sequences, 6% to 8% of them singletons. In addition, the sample was reused for a study of yellow fever vaccine responses in identical twins.

Source material: CD8+ T cells sorted from blood. These TCRs come from a young woman in good health.

This clonotype was seen many times. The V call is TRBV10-3, the J call TRBJ2-4, with no clear D. Trimming left V 0 bases short and J 0 bases short, with 12 bases between. The CDR3 sequence is 17 residues long. From germline, CDR1 is ENHRY and CDR2 SYGVKD. The CDR3 loop is CAISESSQPLAKNIQYF. CDR3 coding DNA: TGTGCCATCAGTGAGTCGAGTCAGCCCCTAGCCAAAAACATTCAGTACTTC.

This clonotype was counted a few times. The chain recombines TRBV10-1 with TRBJ2-7; weak D call: TRBD2 (5 bases). Trimming took off 8 bases at V and 0 bases at J, with 11 bases between the two ends. CDR1 and CDR2 (germline): WNHNN, SYGVQD (reference sequence). There are 13 residues in the CDR3. The CDR3 loop reads CASAGRSSYEQYF. In DNA, the CDR3 is TGCGCCAGCGCGGGTAGGAGCTCCTACGAGCAGTACTTC.

The chain has TRBV3-1 and TRBJ2-5; D is possibly TRBD2 (6 bases). This CDR3 has 15 residues. Trimming stripped 7 bases from V and 5 bases from J, with 20 bases between. The germline CDR1 and CDR2 sequences are LGHDT and YNNKEL (reference sequence). The DNA for the CDR3 is TGTGCCAGCACCCCTACGAGCGGGCACGTGGAGACCCAGTACTTC. It encodes CASTPTSGHVETQYF.

This clonotype came up a few times. This chain links TRBV12-3 or TRBV12-4 with TRBJ1-6; D is ambiguous. Between the trimmed V and J ends, which lost 6 bases and 7 bases, there was a span of 13 bases. CDR3 size: 14 residues. As DNA, the CDR3 is TGTGCCAGCAGCCCAGCCGGGGTCAATTCACCCCTCCACTTT. Translation: CASSPAGVNSPLHF.

This rearrangement joins TRBV15 to TRBJ2-7; D may be TRBD1 (6 bases). V shed 5 bases and J shed 4 bases, with 18 bases lying between them. The CDR3 covers 15 residues. Germline CDR1 LNHNV, CDR2 YYDKDF (reference sequence). The CDR3 is CATSPRPGTRYEQYF. The CDR3 DNA reads as TGTGCCACCAGCCCACGTCCCGGGACACGATACGAGCAGTACTTC.

This clonotype appeared many times. The gene calls are TRBV7-8 and TRBJ1-2; 9 nucleotides line up with TRBD1. Germline loops: CDR1 SGHVS, CDR2 FQNEAQ. CDR3 length: 14 amino acids. V shed 5 bases, J shed 2 bases, and the junction held 3 bases outside the gene matches. The CDR3 DNA reads as TGTGCCAGCAGCGAGACAGGGGGGAACTATGGCTACACCTTC. It encodes CASSETGGNYGYTF.

The rearrangement uses TRBV13 and TRBJ1-3; the D is unclear. CDR1 and CDR2 from the germline V gene are PRHDT and FYEKMQ (reference sequence). Trimming stripped 3 bases from V and 0 bases from J, with 12 bases between. The CDR3 extends over 16 amino acids. Here the CDR3 DNA reads TGTGCCAGCAGCTTTGGTGTTGGGCTCTCTGGAAACACCATATATTTT. Encoded protein: CASSFGVGLSGNTIYF.

The chain joins TRBV4-1 to TRBJ2-1, with 8 bases fitting TRBD2. The CDR3 length is 17 residues. Germline CDR1 MGHRA, CDR2 YSYEKL. With 2 bases clipped from V and 0 bases from J, the junction kept 6 bases outside the gene matches. CDR3 sequence (DNA): TGCGCCAGCAGCCAATTCAGAGCGGGAGACTCCTACAATGAGCAGTTCTTC. This translates into CASSQFRAGDSYNEQFF.

This chain uses TRBV29-1 with TRBJ2-1, with D possibly being TRBD2 (5 bases). The V gene's germline CDR1 is SQVTM and CDR2 ANQGSEA. This CDR3 has 11 amino acids. Trimming cost V 6 bases and J 8 bases, with 11 bases left between them. The DNA of the CDR3 is TGCAGCGTGGTTGAGGGTTATGAGCAGTTCTTC. This sequence encodes CSVVEGYEQFF.

The sample holds many counts of this clonotype. The genes are TRBV7-9 and TRBJ2-7; 11 nucleotides line up with TRBD2. The germline gives CDR1 SEHNR, CDR2 FQNEAQ (reference sequence). J gave up 3 bases and V 5 bases, and 3 bases lay outside the gene matches. The CDR3 runs 14 residues. The CDR3 bases are TGTGCCAGCAGCACCGGGACTAGCGGCTACGAGCAGTACTTC. It specifies CASSTGTSGYEQYF.

The chain joins TRBV6-1 to TRBJ2-2; perhaps D is TRBD1 or TRBD2 (5 bases each). Germline V CDR1 and CDR2: MNHNS, SASEGT. The V and J ends lost 1 base and 3 bases respectively, with 9 bases between them. The CDR3 spans 15 residues. CDR3 sequence: CASSEEGRDTGELFF. The CDR3 nucleotides read TGTGCCAGCAGTGAAGAGGGGCGGGACACCGGGGAGCTGTTTTTT.

The rearrangement links TRBV2 to TRBJ1-5; D call uncertain. Trimming shortened V by 1 base and J by 2 bases, and 6 bases separated the two germline ends. CDR3 length equals 14 residues. Per the germline V gene, CDR1 is SNHLY and CDR2 is FYNNEI. CDR3 sequence: CASSEGVGNQPQHF. CDR3 nucleotide sequence: TGTGCCAGCAGTGAAGGCGTGGGCAATCAGCCCCAGCATTTT.

This clonotype was observed a few times. This chain uses TRBV5-6 with TRBJ1-4; 9 bases agree with TRBD1. Losses at the gene ends were 4 bases for V and 10 bases for J; bases not matched to a gene: 2. In germline, CDR1 is SGHDT, CDR2 YYEEEE. The CDR3 extends over 12 amino acids. The CDR3 nucleotides read TGTGCCAGCAGCCTGGGACAGGGAAAACTGTTTTTT. It yields the protein CASSLGQGKLFF.

This clonotype has only a few counts. The V call is TRBV21-1, the J call TRBJ2-6; the D call TRBD1 from the table was never checked on the DNA. TRBV21-1 is marked as a pseudogene. The CDR3 runs to 14 residues. CDR3: CADPRGDGANVLTF. CDR3 bases: TGTGCCGACCCGAGAGGGGACGGGGCCAACGTCCTGACTTTC.

The CDR3, as DNA: TGCAGTGCTAGAGACCGGAAGACCTATGGCTACACCTTC. This encodes CSARDRKTYGYTF. This rearrangement joins TRBV20-1 to TRBJ1-2; no clear D gene. CDR3 size: 13 residues. The germline V and J ends were trimmed by 0 bases and 4 bases, with 9 bases remaining between them. CDR1 DFQATT and CDR2 SNEGSKA come from the germline V gene (reference sequence).

The chain has TRBV6-2 or TRBV6-3 and TRBJ2-5, with TRBD2 as a possible D gene (6 bases). Germline V gene sequence: CDR1 MNHEY, CDR2 SVGEGT. Trimming removed 8 bases at V and 2 bases at J, with 15 bases between. There are 14 residues in the CDR3. The CDR3 DNA reads TGTGCCAGCGAGGAGGCGGAGGGACAAGAGACCCAGTACTTC. This gives the protein CASEEAEGQETQYF.

The gene calls are TRBV7-8 and TRBJ2-6; 8 bases are shared with TRBD1. V lost 1 base, J lost 0 bases, and 8 bases stayed unmatched. Germline V CDR1 and CDR2: SGHVS, FQNEAQ. CDR3 length: 19 residues. The CDR3, as DNA: TGTGCCAGCAGCTTAGGGGCCGGGACAGGTGACTCTGGGGCCAACGTCCTGACTTTC. It yields the protein CASSLGAGTGDSGANVLTF.

This clonotype occurred many times. This chain joins TRBV6-5 and TRBJ2-1; D uncertain. This CDR3 contains 16 residues. Germline CDR1 and CDR2: MNHEY and SVGAGI. V was trimmed by 0 bases and J by 7 bases, leaving 16 bases between them. CDR3 amino acids: CASSYSNLLGVNEQFF. Written as DNA, the CDR3 is TGTGCCAGCAGTTACTCGAATCTATTAGGAGTTAATGAGCAGTTCTTC.

At least ten counts were recorded for this clonotype. V and J are TRBV6-1 and TRBJ1-2; D unresolved. The CDR3 consists of 13 residues. V was clipped by 0 bases and J by 8 bases, with 10 bases between them. Germline CDR1 reads MNHNS; CDR2 reads SASEGT. The CDR3 DNA reads TGTGCCAGCAGTGAAGCGGAGAGAGGGGGCTACACCTTC. As protein: CASSEAERGGYTF.

At least ten counts were recorded for this clonotype. The CDR3 region has the DNA TGCAGCGTTGAAGAGGACCGGGACAGACCTTCCTATGGCTACACCTTC. Translated, it gives CSVEEDRDRPSYGYTF. The rearrangement joins TRBV29-1 to TRBJ1-2, with 7 nucleotides matching TRBD1. Per the germline V gene, CDR1 is SQVTM and CDR2 is ANQGSEA. This CDR3 is 16 amino acids long. The V gene end was trimmed by 0 bases and the J gene end by 4 bases; junction bases not matched to a gene: 11.

This clonotype occurred a few times. The V call is TRBV24-1, the J call TRBJ2-1; weak D call: TRBD2 (6 bases). Trimming removed 9 bases from V and 6 bases from J, with 14 bases in between. Germline V lookup: CDR1 KGHDR, CDR2 SFDVKD. This CDR3 spans 13 amino acids. CDR3 DNA: TGTGCCACCGGCGGGGATCCGGGCAATGAGCAGTTCTTC. As protein: CATGGDPGNEQFF.